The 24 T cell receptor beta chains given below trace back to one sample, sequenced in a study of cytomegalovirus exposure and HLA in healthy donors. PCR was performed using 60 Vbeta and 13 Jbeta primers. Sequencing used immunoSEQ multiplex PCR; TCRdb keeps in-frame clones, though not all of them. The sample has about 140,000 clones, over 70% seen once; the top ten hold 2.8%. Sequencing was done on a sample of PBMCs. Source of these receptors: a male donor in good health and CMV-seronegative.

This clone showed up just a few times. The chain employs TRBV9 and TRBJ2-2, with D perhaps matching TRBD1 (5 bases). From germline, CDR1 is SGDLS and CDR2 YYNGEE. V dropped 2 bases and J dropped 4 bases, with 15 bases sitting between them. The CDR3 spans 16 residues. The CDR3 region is CASSVDSHQGTGELFF. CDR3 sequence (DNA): TGTGCCAGCAGCGTCGACAGTCACCAGGGCACCGGGGAGCTGTTTTTT.

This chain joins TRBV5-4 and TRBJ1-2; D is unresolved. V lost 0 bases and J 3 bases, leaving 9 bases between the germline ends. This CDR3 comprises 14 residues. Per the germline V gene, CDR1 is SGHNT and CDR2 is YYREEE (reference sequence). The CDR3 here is CASSLGPGDYGYTF. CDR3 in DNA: TGTGCCAGCAGCTTGGGGCCCGGAGACTATGGCTACACCTTC.

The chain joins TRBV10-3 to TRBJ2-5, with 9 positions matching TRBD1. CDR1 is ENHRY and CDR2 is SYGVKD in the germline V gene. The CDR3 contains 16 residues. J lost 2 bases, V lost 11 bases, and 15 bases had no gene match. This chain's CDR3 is CALRASHDRGQETQYF. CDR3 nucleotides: TGTGCCCTCCGAGCTTCACACGACAGGGGGCAAGAGACCCAGTACTTC.

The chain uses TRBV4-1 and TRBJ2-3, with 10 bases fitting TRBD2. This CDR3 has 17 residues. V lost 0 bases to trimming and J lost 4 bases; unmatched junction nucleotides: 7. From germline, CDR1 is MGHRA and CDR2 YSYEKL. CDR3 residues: CASSQEGSGGAADTQYF. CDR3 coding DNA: TGCGCCAGCAGCCAAGAAGGAAGCGGGGGGGCCGCAGATACGCAGTATTTT.

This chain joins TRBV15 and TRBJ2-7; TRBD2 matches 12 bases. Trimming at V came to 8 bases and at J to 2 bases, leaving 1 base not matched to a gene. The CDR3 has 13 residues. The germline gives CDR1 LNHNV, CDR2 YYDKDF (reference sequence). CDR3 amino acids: CATRTSGAYEQYF. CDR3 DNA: TGTGCCACCCGGACTAGCGGGGCCTACGAGCAGTACTTC.

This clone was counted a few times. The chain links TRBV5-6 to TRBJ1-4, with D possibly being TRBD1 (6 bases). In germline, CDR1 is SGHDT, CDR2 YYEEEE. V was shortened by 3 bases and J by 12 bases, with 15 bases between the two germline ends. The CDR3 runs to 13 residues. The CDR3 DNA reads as TGTGCCAGCAGCTCCGCGGGGGCCGGGGAACTGTTTTTT. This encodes CASSSAGAGELFF.

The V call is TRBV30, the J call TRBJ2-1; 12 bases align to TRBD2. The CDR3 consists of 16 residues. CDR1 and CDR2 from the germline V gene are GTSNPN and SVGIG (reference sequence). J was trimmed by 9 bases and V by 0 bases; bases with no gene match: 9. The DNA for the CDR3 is TGTGCCTGGAGTGTATGGGCTAGCGGGGGGGCACTTGAGCAGTTCTTC. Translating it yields CAWSVWASGGALEQFF.

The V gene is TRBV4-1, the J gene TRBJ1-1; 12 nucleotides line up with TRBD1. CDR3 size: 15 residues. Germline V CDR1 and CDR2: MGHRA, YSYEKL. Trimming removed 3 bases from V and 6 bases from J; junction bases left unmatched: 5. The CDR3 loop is CASSHIRDRGPEAFF. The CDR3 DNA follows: TGCGCCAGCAGCCACATCCGGGACAGGGGGCCTGAAGCTTTCTTT.

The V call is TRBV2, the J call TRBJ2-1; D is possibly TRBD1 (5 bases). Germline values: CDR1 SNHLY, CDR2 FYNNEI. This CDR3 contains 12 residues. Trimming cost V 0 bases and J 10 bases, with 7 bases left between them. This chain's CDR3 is CASSEAHREQFF. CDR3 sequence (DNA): TGTGCCAGCAGTGAAGCCCACAGGGAGCAGTTCTTC.

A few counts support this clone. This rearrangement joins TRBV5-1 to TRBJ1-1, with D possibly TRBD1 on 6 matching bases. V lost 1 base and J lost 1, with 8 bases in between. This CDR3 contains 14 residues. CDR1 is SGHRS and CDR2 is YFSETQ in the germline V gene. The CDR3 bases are TGCGCCAGCAGCTTGTTGGGACAGAACACTGAAGCTTTCTTT. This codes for CASSLLGQNTEAFF.

CDR3 nucleotides: TGTGCCAGCAGTTACGCCGGACAGCCCTATGGCTACACCTTC. Translating gives CASSYAGQPYGYTF. The J gene is TRBJ1-2, the V gene TRBV6-5, with D perhaps TRBD1 (6 bases). V was pared by 2 bases and J by 4 bases, with 11 bases between. CDR3 length: 14 residues. Per the germline V gene, CDR1 is MNHEY and CDR2 is SVGAGI.

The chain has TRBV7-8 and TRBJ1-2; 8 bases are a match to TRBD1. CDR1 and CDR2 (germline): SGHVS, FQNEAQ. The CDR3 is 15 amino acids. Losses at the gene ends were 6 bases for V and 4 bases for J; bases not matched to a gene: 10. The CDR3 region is CASRDRQGYGYGYTF. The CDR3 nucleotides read TGTGCCAGCAGGGACAGACAGGGGTACGGCTATGGCTACACCTTC.

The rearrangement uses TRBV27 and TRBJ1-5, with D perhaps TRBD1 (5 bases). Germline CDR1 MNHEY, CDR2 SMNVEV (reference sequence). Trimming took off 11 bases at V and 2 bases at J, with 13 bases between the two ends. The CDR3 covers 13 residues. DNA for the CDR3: TGTGCCTCCCGGATAGGGGGCAATCAGCCCCAGCATTTT. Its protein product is CASRIGGNQPQHF.

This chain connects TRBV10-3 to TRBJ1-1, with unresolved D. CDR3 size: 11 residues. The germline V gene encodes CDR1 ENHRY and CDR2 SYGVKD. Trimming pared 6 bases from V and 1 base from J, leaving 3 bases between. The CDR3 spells CAIRANTEAFF. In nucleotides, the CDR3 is TGTGCCATCAGGGCGAACACTGAAGCTTTCTTT.

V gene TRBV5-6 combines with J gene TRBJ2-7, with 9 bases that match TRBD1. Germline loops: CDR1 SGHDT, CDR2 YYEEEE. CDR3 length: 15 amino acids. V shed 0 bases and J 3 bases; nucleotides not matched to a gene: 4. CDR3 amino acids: CASSLGVTGGYEQYF. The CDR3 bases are TGTGCCAGCAGCTTGGGGGTGACAGGGGGCTACGAGCAGTACTTC.

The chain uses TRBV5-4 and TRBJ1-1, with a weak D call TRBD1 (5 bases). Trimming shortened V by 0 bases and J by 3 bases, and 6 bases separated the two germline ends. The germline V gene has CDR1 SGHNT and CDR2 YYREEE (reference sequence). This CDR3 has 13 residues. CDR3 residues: CASSLVGDTEAFF. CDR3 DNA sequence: TGTGCCAGCAGCTTGGTAGGGGACACTGAAGCTTTCTTT.

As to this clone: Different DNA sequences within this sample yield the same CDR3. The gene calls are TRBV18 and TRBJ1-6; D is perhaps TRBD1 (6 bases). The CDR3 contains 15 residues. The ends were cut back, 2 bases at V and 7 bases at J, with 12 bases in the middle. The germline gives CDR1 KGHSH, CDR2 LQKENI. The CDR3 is CASSPLQGGNSPLHF. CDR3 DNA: TGTGCCAGCTCACCATTACAAGGGGGAAATTCACCCCTCCACTTT.

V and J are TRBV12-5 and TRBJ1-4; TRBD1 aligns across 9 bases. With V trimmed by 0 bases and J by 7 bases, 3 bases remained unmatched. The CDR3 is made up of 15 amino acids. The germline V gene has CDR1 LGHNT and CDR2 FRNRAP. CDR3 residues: CASGLVQGAREKLFF. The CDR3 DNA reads TGTGCTAGTGGTTTGGTACAGGGGGCGCGTGAAAAACTGTTTTTT.

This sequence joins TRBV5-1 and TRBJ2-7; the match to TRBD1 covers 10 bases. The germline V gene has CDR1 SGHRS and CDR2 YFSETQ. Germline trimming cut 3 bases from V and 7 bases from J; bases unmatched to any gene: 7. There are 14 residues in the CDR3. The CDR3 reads CASSSPGQGLEQYF. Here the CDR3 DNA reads TGCGCCAGCAGCTCCCCGGGACAGGGGTTGGAGCAGTACTTC.

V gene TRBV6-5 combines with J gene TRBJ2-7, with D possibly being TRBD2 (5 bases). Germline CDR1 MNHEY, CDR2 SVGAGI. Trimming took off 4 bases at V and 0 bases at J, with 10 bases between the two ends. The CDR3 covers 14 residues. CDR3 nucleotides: TGTGCCAGCAGTTCTCCGGGGATCTCCTACGAGCAGTACTTC. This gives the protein CASSSPGISYEQYF.

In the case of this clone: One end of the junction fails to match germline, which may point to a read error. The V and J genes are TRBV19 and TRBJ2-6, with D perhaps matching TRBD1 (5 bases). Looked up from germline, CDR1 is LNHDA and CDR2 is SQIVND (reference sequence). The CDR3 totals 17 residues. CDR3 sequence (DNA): TGTGCCAGTAGTACCCCGACTCTTTCAGCTGGGGCCAACGTCCCGACTTTC. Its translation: CASSTPTLSAGANVPTF.

The CDR3 is CATSRAPGQGKDEQYF. CDR3 bases: TGTGCCACCAGCAGAGCCCCGGGACAGGGGAAAGACGAGCAGTACTTC. The J gene is TRBJ2-7, the V gene TRBV15; 10 bases agree with TRBD1. This CDR3 comprises 16 residues. J was trimmed by 5 bases and V by 1 base; bases with no gene match: 8. Germline-derived CDR1 and CDR2 are LNHNV and YYDKDF (reference sequence).

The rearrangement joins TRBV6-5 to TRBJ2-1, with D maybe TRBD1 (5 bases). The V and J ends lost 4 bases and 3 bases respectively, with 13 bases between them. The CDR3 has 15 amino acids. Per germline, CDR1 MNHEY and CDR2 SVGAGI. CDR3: CASSFDRTGYNEQFF. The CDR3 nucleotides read TGTGCCAGCAGTTTCGACAGAACCGGCTACAATGAGCAGTTCTTC.

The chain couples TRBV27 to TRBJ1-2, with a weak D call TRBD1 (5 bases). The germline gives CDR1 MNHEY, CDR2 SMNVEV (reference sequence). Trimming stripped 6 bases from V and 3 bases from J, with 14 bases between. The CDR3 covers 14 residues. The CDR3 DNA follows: TGTGCCAGCAGGAGGATTGACAGCTACTATGGCTACACCTTC. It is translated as CASRRIDSYYGYTF.